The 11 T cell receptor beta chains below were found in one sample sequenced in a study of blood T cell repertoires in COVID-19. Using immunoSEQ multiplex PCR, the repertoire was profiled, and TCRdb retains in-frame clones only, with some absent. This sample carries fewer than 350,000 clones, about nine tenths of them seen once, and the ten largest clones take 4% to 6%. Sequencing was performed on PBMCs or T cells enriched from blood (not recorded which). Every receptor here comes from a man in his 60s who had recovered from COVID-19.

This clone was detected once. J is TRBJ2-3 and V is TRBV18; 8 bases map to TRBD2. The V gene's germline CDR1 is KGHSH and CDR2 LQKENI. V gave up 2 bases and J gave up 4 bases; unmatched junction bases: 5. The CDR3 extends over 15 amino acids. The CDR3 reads CASSPGAGAADTQYF. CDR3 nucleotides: TGTGCCAGCTCACCAGGAGCGGGAGCAGCAGATACGCAGTATTTT.

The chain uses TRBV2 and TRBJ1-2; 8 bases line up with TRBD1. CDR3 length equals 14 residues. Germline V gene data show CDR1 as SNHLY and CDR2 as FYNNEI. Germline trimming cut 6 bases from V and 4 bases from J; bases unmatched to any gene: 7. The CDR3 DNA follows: TGTGCCAGCAGAGGATTCGACAGGGGCTATGGCTACACCTTC. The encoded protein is CASRGFDRGYGYTF.

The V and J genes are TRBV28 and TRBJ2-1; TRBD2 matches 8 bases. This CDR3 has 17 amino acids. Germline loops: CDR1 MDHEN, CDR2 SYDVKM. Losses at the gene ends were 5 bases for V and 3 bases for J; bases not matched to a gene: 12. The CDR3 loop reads CASSPRPASGLYNEQFF. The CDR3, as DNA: TGTGCCAGCAGTCCCCGTCCCGCTAGCGGGCTCTACAATGAGCAGTTCTTC.

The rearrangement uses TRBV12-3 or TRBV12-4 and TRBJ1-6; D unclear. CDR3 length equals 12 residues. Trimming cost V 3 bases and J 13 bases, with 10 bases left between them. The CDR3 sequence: CASSFMGGPLHF. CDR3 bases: TGTGCCAGCAGTTTTATGGGAGGGCCCCTCCACTTT.

The chain's CDR3 is CATSDARQGMNTEAFF. In nucleotides, the CDR3 is TGTGCCACCAGTGACGCCAGACAGGGGATGAACACTGAAGCTTTCTTT. The chain is built from TRBV24-1 and TRBJ1-1, with TRBD1 identical over 8 bases. The V gene end was trimmed by 4 bases and the J gene end by 0 bases; junction bases not matched to a gene: 6. This CDR3 is built from 16 residues. The V gene's germline CDR1 is KGHDR and CDR2 SFDVKD.

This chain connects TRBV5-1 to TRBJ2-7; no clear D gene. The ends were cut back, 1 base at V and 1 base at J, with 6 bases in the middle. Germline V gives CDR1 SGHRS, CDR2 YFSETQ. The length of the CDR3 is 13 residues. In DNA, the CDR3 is TGCGCCAGCAGCTTGACTATTTCCTACGAGCAGTACTTC. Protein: CASSLTISYEQYF.

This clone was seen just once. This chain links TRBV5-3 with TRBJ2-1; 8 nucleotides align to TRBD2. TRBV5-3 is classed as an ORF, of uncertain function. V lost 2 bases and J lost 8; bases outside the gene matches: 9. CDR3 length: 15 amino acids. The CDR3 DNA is TGTGCCAGAAGCTTCCCGGGTAGCGGGGTGGATGAGCAGTTCTTC. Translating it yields CARSFPGSGVDEQFF.

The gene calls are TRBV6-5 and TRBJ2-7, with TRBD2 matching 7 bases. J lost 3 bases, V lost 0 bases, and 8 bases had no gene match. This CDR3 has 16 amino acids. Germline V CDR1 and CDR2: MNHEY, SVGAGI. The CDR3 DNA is TGTGCCAGCAGTTACTCCCGAACTAGCGCGGTCTACGAGCAGTACTTC. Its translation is CASSYSRTSAVYEQYF.

CDR3 region: CASSAAGGNEKLFF. In DNA, the CDR3 is TGTGCCAGCAGCGCCGCGGGAGGAAATGAAAAACTGTTTTTT. This sequence joins TRBV9 and TRBJ1-4; the D is unclear. Germline lookup yields CDR1 SGDLS and CDR2 YYNGEE. The V end lost 3 bases, the J end lost 5 bases, and 11 bases lay between the germline ends. The CDR3 length is 14 residues.

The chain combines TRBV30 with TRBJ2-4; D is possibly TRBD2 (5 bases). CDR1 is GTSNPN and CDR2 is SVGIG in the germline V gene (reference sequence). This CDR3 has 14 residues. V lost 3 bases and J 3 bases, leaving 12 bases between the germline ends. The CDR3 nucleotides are TGTGCCTGGAGAGGAGGCGGTGACAAAAACATTCAGTACTTC. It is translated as CAWRGGGDKNIQYF.

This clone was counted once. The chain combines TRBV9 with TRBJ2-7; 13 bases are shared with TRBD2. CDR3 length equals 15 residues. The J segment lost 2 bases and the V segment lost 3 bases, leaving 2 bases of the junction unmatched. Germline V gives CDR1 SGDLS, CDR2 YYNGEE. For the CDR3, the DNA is TGTGCCAGCAGCGAGGGACTAGCGGGAACCTACGAGCAGTACTTC. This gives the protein CASSEGLAGTYEQYF.